These T cell receptor beta chains were read from a single sample in a study of PD-1 blockade in classical Hodgkin lymphoma. Only in-frame clones appear in the TCRdb table, and some are missing; sequencing was by immunoSEQ multiplex PCR. The data hold tens of thousands of clones, with 85% to 95% observed a single time. The sample comprised peripheral blood mononuclear cells (PBMCs). Receptor source: a human donor with classical Hodgkin lymphoma. The CDR3 runs from the conserved cysteine through the conserved F or W. Each record gives: CDR3 DNA, CDR3 protein, D gene, clone size, J gene, V gene. The D gene is left open where the match is weak. Size values are once, few and many counts, or a class for expanded clones, and some rows have none.

DNA: TGCGCCAGCAGCCAAGGACCCGGGGCAGCCCTCGGGGAGACCCAGTACTTC
CDR3: CASSQGPGAALGETQYF
D: -
size: -
J: TRBJ2-5
V: TRBV4-3

DNA: TGTGCCAGCCGCGTGGGGACAGGGGTCTCCGAGCAGTACTTC
CDR3: CASRVGTGVSEQYF
D: TRBD1
size: -
J: TRBJ2-7
V: TRBV6-5

DNA: TGTGCCAGCAGTTCCACGGGCGGCGATGCCCAGACCCAGTACTTC
CDR3: CASSSTGGDAQTQYF
D: -
size: -
J: TRBJ2-5
V: TRBV6-5

DNA: TGTGCCAGCACCACCAACCCGGGACTGGGTTACAATGAGCAGTTCTTC
CDR3: CASTTNPGLGYNEQFF
D: -
size: -
J: TRBJ2-1
V: TRBV5-4

DNA: TGTGCCAGCAGCTTCCGAGAGACCCAGTACTTC
CDR3: CASSFRETQYF
D: -
size: -
J: TRBJ2-5
V: TRBV7-2

DNA: TGTGCCAGCAGGTCATCCGGGACAGCTCTCTACGAGCAGTACTTC
CDR3: CASRSSGTALYEQYF
D: TRBD1
size: -
J: TRBJ2-7
V: TRBV5-6

DNA: TGTGCCAGCAGCCCCGGACACGCCTACGAGCAGTACTTC
CDR3: CASSPGHAYEQYF
D: -
size: -
J: TRBJ2-7
V: TRBV2

DNA: TGTGCCAGCAGTTTGCCAGCCGGGGAGCTGTTTTTT
CDR3: CASSLPAGELFF
D: -
size: once
J: TRBJ2-2
V: TRBV27

DNA: TGTGCCAGTCGACTAGGAGGGGCGGGAGGAACCAAAAACATTCAGTACTTC
CDR3: CASRLGGAGGTKNIQYF
D: TRBD2
size: -
J: TRBJ2-4
V: TRBV19

DNA: TGTGCCATCAGTGAGTTGACAGGGGGTTTTCTTGGCTACACCTTC
CDR3: CAISELTGGFLGYTF
D: TRBD1
size: -
J: TRBJ1-2
V: TRBV10-3

DNA: TGTGCCAGCAGTGCCCAACCGGGACAAGGCAACATTCAGTACTTC
CDR3: CASSAQPGQGNIQYF
D: -
size: -
J: TRBJ2-4
V: TRBV6-1

DNA: TGTGCCAGTAGCGATGATTACAGGGGGCCCGGGGAGCTGTTTTTT
CDR3: CASSDDYRGPGELFF
D: TRBD1
size: -
J: TRBJ2-2
V: TRBV19

DNA: TGCGCCACCAGACTAGCGGGAGGGCCTGGGGAGACCCAGTACTTC
CDR3: CATRLAGGPGETQYF
D: TRBD2
size: -
J: TRBJ2-5
V: TRBV4-1

DNA: TGCGCCAGCAGCCTGTCCCCTGGGCTCGTAGGGTTCTTC
CDR3: CASSLSPGLVGFF
D: -
size: -
J: TRBJ2-1
V: TRBV5-1

DNA: TGTGCCACCGAACCACAGACAGGGCCTGTTTTT
CDR3: CATEPQTGPVF
D: -
size: few
J: TRBJ1-4
V: TRBV21-1

DNA: TGTGCCAGCAGTACCCCCCGCAGTTACACCGGGGAGCTGTTTTTT
CDR3: CASSTPRSYTGELFF
D: -
size: -
J: TRBJ2-2
V: TRBV6-5

DNA: TGCGCCAGCAGCCTAGACCCCGGGACGTCTGTCGATGAGCAGTTCTTC
CDR3: CASSLDPGTSVDEQFF
D: -
size: -
J: TRBJ2-1
V: TRBV4-3

DNA: TGTGCCAGCAGCTTCGGGGTTAACACCGGGGAGCTGTTTTTT
CDR3: CASSFGVNTGELFF
D: -
size: -
J: TRBJ2-2
V: TRBV5-6

DNA: TGTGCCAGCAGTTTATCATTCGATTATAATTCACCCCTCCACTTT
CDR3: CASSLSFDYNSPLHF
D: -
size: -
J: TRBJ1-6
V: TRBV27

DNA: TGTGCCAGCAGCTTAAGGGCTGCGAACCGGAACACCGGGGAGCTGTTTTTT
CDR3: CASSLRAANRNTGELFF
D: -
size: -
J: TRBJ2-2
V: TRBV5-2

DNA: TGCGCCAGCAGGAGGGGGACAGGGGCAGGCTACACCTTC
CDR3: CASRRGTGAGYTF
D: TRBD1
size: few
J: TRBJ1-2
V: TRBV5-1

DNA: TGTGCCAGCACCCACGGGACTACCTCTAGCACAGATACGCAGTATTTT
CDR3: CASTHGTTSSTDTQYF
D: TRBD2
size: -
J: TRBJ2-3
V: TRBV6-6

DNA: TGTGCCAGCAGCTTATCCCTCGGGTACGAGCAGTACTTC
CDR3: CASSLSLGYEQYF
D: -
size: -
J: TRBJ2-7
V: TRBV5-5

DNA: TGTGCCAGCAGCGGGCGGGACAGAAGTACCTACGAGCAGTACTTC
CDR3: CASSGRDRSTYEQYF
D: -
size: -
J: TRBJ2-7
V: TRBV7-9